The 4 T cell receptor beta chains reported below all come from one sample, sequenced in a study of patients and donors after allogeneic stem cell transplantation (dated by TCRdb to between 2020 and 2021). Receptor libraries were prepared by RT-PCR. Sequencing was performed on a NextSeq 550. TCRdb cleaned the public reads at Q25 with fastp, built clones with MiXCR and kept in-frame beta chains. Records with the same CDR3 protein are collapsed into one entry carrying the most frequent genes and DNA. Across this sample there are 70,000 to 75,000 distinct CDR3 sequences, with 26% seen only once. The ten largest clones represent about 30% of the sample. Sample: blood, either unsorted or a sorted T cell fraction (not recorded which). These receptors all stem from a human donor who was either an allogeneic HSCT recipient or a stem cell or donor lymphocyte infusion donor (not recorded which). It is not recorded whose cells these are; they may come from a transplant donor.

The V gene is TRBV12-3 or TRBV12-4, the J gene TRBJ2-1; D ambiguous. The CDR3 contains 16 residues. V was shortened by 4 bases and J by 0 bases, with 13 bases between the two germline ends. The CDR3 sequence: CASSWRTQSSYNEQFF. The CDR3 nucleotides are TGTGCCAGCAGTTGGCGGACCCAGAGCTCCTACAATGAGCAGTTCTTC.

V and J are TRBV20-1 and TRBJ2-1; no clear D gene. This CDR3 is 15 amino acids long. The germline V gene has CDR1 DFQATT and CDR2 SNEGSKA (reference sequence). Trimming cost V 1 base and J 7 bases, with 17 bases left between them. CDR3 coding DNA: TGCAGTGCTAGAGTCATGACTGCGGCTTTGAATGAGCAGTTCTTC. Protein: CSARVMTAALNEQFF.

This clonotype came up a few times. J is TRBJ2-7 and V is TRBV12-3 or TRBV12-4, with TRBD1 matching 9 bases. The CDR3 has 15 amino acids. The J segment lost 0 bases and the V segment lost 5 bases, leaving 5 bases of the junction unmatched. CDR3 DNA sequence: TGTGCCAGCAGTCCGACAGGGGGAGCCTCCTACGAGCAGTACTTC. This sequence encodes CASSPTGGASYEQYF.

The chain joins TRBV12-3 or TRBV12-4 to TRBJ1-5; D possibly corresponds to TRBD1 (6 bases). Trimming took off 6 bases at V and 6 bases at J, with 15 bases between the two ends. The CDR3 length is 14 residues. The CDR3 sequence is CASSLTGFSQPQHF. DNA for the CDR3: TGTGCCAGCAGCCTAACAGGGTTTAGTCAGCCCCAGCATTTT.